This entry concerns a single T cell receptor (beta chain). Its antigen specificity is not known. Per-base qualities were not stored, and no clone one base away is much larger. The sample is drawn from a study of long-term antiretroviral therapy in people with HIV (dated 2022 in TCRdb). Broadly, across the study: The earliest samples were collected roughly a decade before the 2015 WHO recommendation for immediate ART, at a time when ART was usually postponed until CD4 counts fell. A retrospective serial study tested whether changes in peripheral blood TRB repertoire composition and diversity were associated with ART initiation and durable HIV suppression. A total of fewer than 250 cryopreserved PBMC samples came from around 30 adults with confirmed HIV infection and were collected serially over a mean of around 6 years (range 1-12). Among the 25 to 30 participants with HIV, ten to eleven were female. No cross-contamination during QIAcube processing turned up in test extractions that ran a monoclonal T-cell line alongside 30 to 35 polyclonal samples. Overall study outcomes, separate from this receptor: Samples dated from the mid-2000s to the late 2010s, and the ART regimens used may be less effective than current ones. Expanded TRB clones identified before ART initiation dominated the repertoire across all time points, though the dominance fluctuated and decreased in many PLHIV after ART. Limited PBMC availability meant only the TCR beta chain was sequenced, without alpha chain pairing. Unsorted PBMC were profiled instead of sorted CD4+ and CD8+ T cells because pre-ART samples had limited cell numbers. ART initiation was associated with a significant increase in TRB diversity, but diversity stayed significantly below transplant donor controls even after long-term ART. HIV repertoires had narrower CDR3 length ranges than controls, and the network structure suggested an antigen-experienced repertoire that shifted only slightly toward naive after ART. No data were available on ART adherence, viral resistance or therapy changes, limiting inferences about post-ART repertoire changes.

Inclusion was restricted to participants for whom at least one PBMC sample before ART initiation and at least two post-ART samples were available. Treatment was received in the United States of America by all participants with HIV. Cryopreserved samples of about 0.9-11 million PBMC were thawed and washed before DNA extraction. At the time of the earliest PBMC sample, participants with HIV were aged between roughly 20 and 55 years. PBMC samples were contributed by each participant from 1-4 timepoints before ART initiation and 2-8 timepoints after ART initiation, with a median of 7 samples. Serial HIV viral load, CD4+ T-cell count, ART history and demographic data were obtained for every participant. Genomic DNA was extracted from unsorted PBMC with a Qiagen kit on a QIAcube, with processing performed in batches of 12 samples. In the germline V gene, CDR1 corresponds to SGDLS and CDR2 to YYNGEE. V trim: 0 bases; J trim: 8 bases; unmatched bases: 13. The CDR3 starts with the cysteine, ends with the phenylalanine, and has 17 residues. The DNA shown is the 51-base CDR3, in frame from base 1.

The immunoSEQ hsTCRB v3.0 assay was used at survey level resolution to sequence the TRB variable region. The targeted TRB sequencing depth was roughly 40,000-50,000 T-cell genomes per sample. An Illumina MiSeq with a v3 150-cycle kit was used to sequence the pooled TRB libraries. For the original study's pipeline: Analysis of repertoires was carried out in R inside a reproducible Nextflow workflow spanning QC, data transformation and analysis. LymphoSeq2, an R package for AIRR-Seq data exploration, was used to implement custom analyses. A handful of samples that produced fewer than 5000 total TRB sequences were removed, so 200 or so HIV repertoires were analyzed. Among the 190 or so HIV repertoires that were kept, some 60 were collected before ART initiation and roughly 130 were collected after ART initiation. Each repertoire was downsampled to 5000 TRB nucleotide sequences, and summary statistics were averaged across 100 downsampling iterations. The analysis kept only TRB sequences whose CDR3 regions were at least seven amino acids long. Diversity was measured with a Shannon entropy-derived clonality score and the Gini coefficient. In the repertoire networks, any two of the top 5000 CDR3 amino acid sequences were linked whenever the two sequences differed by an edit distance of one. GLIPH2 predicted antigen specificity groups and MHC restriction for TRB CDR3 amino acid sequences. To flag known associations with CMV, EBV, HIV or tissue antigens, CDR3 amino acid sequences were compared against VDJdb and McPAS-TCR. Pre-ART, post-ART and control groups were compared with Wilcoxon signed-rank tests and Holm-Bonferroni correction. The clones in this table, taken by TCRdb from immuneACCESS, are in-frame only. Not every clone is retained; where verified, under half of the shortfall comes from an unresolved V gene, and the cause of the rest is unknown. Clonal size and the V and J genes are those of that table, whereas D and trimming came from the DNA. In all, the sample holds fewer than 45,000 clones, and 75% to 90% of those were seen once. Of the sample, 5.8% falls within the top ten clones.

The TCR originated in a man aged 25-45 years with HIV. Sample: unsorted PBMCs, taken 3.4 years after starting antiretroviral therapy. The V and J genes are TRBV9 and TRBJ1-2; 10 middle bases align to TRBD1. The CDR3 is CASSVGSTWDRGQGYTF. The nucleotide sequence is given as TGTGCCAGCAGCGTAGGATCAACCTGGGACAGGGGTCAAGGCTACACCTTC.